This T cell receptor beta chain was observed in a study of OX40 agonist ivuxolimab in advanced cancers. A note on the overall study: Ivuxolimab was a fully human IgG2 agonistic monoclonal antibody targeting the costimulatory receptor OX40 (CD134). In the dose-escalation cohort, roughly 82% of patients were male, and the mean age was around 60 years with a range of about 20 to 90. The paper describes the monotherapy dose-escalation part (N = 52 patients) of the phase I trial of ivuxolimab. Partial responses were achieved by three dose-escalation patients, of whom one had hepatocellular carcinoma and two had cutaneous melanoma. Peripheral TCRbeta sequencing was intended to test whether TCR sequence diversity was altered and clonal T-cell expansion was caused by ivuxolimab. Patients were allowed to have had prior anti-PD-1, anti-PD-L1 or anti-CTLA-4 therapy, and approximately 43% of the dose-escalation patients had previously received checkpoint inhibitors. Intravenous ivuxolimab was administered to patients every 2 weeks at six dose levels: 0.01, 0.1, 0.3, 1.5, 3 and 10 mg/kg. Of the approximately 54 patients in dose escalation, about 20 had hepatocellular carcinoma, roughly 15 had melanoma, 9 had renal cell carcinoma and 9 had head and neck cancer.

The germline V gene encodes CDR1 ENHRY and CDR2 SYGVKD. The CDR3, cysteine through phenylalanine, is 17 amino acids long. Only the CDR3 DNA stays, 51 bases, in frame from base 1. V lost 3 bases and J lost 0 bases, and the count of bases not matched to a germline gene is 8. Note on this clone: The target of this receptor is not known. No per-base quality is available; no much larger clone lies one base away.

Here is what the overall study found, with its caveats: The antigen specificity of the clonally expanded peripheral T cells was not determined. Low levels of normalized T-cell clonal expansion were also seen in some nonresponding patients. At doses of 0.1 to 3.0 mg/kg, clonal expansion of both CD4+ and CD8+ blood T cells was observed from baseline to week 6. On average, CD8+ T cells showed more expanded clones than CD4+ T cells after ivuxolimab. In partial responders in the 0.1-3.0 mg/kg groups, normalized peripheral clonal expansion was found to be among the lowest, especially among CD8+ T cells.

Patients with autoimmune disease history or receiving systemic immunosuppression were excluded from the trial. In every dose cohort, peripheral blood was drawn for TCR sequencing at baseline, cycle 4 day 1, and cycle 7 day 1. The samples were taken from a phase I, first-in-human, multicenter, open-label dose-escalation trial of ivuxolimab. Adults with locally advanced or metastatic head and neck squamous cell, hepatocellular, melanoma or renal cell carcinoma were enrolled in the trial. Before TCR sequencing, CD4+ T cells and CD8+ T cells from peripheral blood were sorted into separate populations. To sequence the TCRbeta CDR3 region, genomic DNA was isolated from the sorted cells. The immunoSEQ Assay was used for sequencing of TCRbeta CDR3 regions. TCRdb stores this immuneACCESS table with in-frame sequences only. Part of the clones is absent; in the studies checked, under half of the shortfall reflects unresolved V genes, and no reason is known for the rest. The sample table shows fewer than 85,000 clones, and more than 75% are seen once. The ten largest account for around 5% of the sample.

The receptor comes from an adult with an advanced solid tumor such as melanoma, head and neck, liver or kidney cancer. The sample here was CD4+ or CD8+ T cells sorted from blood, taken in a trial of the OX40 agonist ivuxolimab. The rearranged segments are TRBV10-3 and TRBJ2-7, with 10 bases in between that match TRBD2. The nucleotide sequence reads TGTGCCATCAGTGATTTGGTAGCGGGGGGCAGCTCCTACGAGCAGTACTTC. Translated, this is CAISDLVAGGSSYEQYF.